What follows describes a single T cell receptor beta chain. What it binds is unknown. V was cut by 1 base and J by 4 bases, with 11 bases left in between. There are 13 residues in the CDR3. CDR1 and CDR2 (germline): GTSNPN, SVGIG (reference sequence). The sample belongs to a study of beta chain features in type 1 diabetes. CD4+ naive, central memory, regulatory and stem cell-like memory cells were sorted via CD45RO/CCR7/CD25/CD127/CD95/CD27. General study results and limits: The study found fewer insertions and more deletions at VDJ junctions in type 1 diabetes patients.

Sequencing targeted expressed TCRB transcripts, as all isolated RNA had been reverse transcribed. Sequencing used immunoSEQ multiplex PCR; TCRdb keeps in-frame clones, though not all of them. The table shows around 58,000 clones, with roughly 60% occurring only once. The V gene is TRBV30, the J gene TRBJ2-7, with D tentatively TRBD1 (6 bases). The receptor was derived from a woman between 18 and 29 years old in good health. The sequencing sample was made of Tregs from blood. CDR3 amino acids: CAWSAGRGYEQYF. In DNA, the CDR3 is TGTGCCTGGAGTGCGGGCAGGGGTTACGAGCAGTACTTC.